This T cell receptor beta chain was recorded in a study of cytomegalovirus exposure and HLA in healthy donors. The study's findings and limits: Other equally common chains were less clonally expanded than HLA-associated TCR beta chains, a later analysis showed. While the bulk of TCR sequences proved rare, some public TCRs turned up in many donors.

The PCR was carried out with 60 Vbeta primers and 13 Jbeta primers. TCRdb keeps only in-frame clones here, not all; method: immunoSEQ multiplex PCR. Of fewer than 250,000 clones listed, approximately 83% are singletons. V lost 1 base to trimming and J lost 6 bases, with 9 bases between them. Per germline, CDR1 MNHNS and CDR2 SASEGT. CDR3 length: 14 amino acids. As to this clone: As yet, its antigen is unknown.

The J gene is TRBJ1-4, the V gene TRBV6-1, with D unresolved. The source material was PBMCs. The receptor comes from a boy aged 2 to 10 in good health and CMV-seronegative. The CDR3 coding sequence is TGTGCCAGCAGTGAAGGCCCTGGGCATGAAAAACTGTTTTTT. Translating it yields CASSEGPGHEKLFF.